This TCR beta chain appears in the sequencing data of a study of sequential checkpoint blockade in melanoma. Study-wide context: Both treatment sequences were followed by maintenance nivolumab.

This clone is labeled as medium-sized (0.01 to 0.1%). Assay: immunoSEQ multiplex PCR; the TCRdb copy retains only in-frame clones and omits some. The sample contains fewer than 35,000 clones, 77% of which appear only once. Specified treatment: randomized to nivolumab then ipilimumab (arm A) or the reverse (arm B). DNA-damaging chemotherapy had not been given to any patient beforehand. Sorted cells were live CD3+CD8+, lacking CD19 and CD56, from PBMCs. V was clipped by 5 bases and J by 3 bases, with 11 bases between them. Germline CDR1 reads SEHNR; CDR2 reads FQNEAQ (reference sequence). There are 13 residues in the CDR3.

This specimen consisted of CD8+ T cells sorted from blood (inferred from file names), obtained from a patient given nivolumab and ipilimumab in sequence. The rearrangement uses TRBV7-9 and TRBJ2-7; possibly TRBD1 for D (6 bases). This sequence was found in a human donor with melanoma. For the CDR3, the DNA is TGTGCCAGCAGCCGAGGGGGTAGCTACGAGCAGTACTTC. As protein: CASSRGGSYEQYF.